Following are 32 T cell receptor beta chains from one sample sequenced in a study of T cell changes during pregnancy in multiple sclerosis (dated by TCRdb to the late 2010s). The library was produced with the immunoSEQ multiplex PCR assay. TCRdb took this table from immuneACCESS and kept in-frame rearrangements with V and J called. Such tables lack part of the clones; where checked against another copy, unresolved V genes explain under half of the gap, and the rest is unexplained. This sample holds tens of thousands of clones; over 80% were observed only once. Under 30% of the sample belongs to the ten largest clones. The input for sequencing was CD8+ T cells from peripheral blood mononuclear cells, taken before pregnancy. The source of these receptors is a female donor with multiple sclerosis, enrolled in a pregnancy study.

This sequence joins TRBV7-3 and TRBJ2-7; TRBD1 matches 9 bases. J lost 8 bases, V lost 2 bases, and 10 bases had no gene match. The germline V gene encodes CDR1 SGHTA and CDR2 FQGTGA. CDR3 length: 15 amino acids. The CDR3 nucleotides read TGTGCCAGCAGCTTAGAGGGACAGGGTGTCGGGAAGCAGTACTTC. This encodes CASSLEGQGVGKQYF.

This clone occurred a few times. The CDR3 loop is CASSIVERGDTEAFF. The CDR3 DNA is TGTGCCAGTAGTATTGTGGAGCGTGGAGACACTGAAGCTTTCTTT. V gene TRBV19 combines with J gene TRBJ1-1; no reliable D call. The CDR3 runs to 15 residues. CDR1 and CDR2 from the germline V gene are LNHDA and SQIVND (reference sequence). V lost 3 bases and J lost 3, with 14 bases in between.

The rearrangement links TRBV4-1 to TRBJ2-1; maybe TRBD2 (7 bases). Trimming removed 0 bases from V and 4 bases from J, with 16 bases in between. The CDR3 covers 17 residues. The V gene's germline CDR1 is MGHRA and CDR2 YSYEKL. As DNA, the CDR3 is TGCGCCAGCAGCCAAGATAGGGGGGGAGTCGTGTACAATGAGCAGTTCTTC. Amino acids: CASSQDRGGVVYNEQFF.

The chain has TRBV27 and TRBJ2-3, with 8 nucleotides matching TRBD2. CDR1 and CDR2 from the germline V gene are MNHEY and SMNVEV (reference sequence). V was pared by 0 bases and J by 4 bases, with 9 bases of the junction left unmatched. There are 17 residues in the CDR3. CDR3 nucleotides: TGTGCCAGCAGTTTATCTCCAGGGCTAGCGGGTTCAGATACGCAGTATTTT. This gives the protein CASSLSPGLAGSDTQYF.

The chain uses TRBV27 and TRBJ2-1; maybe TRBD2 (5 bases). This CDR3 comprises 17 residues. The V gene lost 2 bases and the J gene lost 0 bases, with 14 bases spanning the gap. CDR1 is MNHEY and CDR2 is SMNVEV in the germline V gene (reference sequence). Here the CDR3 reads CASSLGGGPSSYNEQFF. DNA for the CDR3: TGTGCCAGCAGTTTAGGAGGCGGGCCGAGCTCCTACAATGAGCAGTTCTTC.

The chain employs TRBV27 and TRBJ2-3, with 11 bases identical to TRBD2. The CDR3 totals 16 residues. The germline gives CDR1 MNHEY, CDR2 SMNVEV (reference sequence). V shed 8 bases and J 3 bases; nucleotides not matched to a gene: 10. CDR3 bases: TGTGCCAGCTTTCCTTTAGCGGGAGGGCCAACAGATACGCAGTATTTT. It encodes CASFPLAGGPTDTQYF.

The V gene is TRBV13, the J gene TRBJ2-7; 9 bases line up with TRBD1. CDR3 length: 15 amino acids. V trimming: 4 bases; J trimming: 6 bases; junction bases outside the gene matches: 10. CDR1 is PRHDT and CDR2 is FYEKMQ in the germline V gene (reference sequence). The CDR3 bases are TGTGCCAGCAGCTCAGGACAGGGGCCCCCCGGCGAGCAGTACTTC. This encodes CASSSGQGPPGEQYF. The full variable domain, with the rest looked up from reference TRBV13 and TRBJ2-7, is AAGVIQSPRHLIKEKRETATLKCYPIPRHDTVYWYQQGPGQDPQFLISFYEKMQSDKGSIPDRFSAQQFSDYHSELNMSSLELGDSALYFCASSSGQGPPGEQYFGPGTRLTVT.

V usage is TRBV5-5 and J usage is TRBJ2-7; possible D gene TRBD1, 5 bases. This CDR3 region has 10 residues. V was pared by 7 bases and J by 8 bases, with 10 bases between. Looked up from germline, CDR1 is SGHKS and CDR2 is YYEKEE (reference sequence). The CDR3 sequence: CASVRDKQYF. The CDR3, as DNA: TGTGCCAGCGTCAGGGATAAGCAGTACTTC. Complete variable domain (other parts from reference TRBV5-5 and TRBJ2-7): DAGVTQSPTHLIKTRGQQVTLRCSPISGHKSVSWYQQVLGQGPQFIFQYYEKEERGRGNFPDRFSARQFPNYSSELNVNALLLGDSALYLCASVRDKQYFGPGTRLTVT.

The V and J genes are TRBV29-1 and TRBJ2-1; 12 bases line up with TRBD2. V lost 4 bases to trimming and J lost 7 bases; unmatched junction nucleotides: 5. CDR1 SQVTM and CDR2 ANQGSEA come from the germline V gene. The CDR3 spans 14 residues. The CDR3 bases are TGCAGCGTTGGACTAGCGGGAGCTGGTAATGAGCAGTTCTTC. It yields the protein CSVGLAGAGNEQFF.

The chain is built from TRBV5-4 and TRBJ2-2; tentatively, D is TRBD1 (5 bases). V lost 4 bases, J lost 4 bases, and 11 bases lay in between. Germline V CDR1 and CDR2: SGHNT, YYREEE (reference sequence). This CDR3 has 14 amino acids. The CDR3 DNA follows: TGTGCCAGCAGCCTCGACAGTGGCACCGGGGAGCTGTTTTTT. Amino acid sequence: CASSLDSGTGELFF.

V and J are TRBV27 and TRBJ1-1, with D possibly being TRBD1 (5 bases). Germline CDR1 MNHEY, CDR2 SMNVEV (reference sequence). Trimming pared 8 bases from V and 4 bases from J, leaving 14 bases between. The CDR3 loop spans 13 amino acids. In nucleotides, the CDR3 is TGTGCCAGCGGACCCAGGGCCAGCACTGAAGCTTTCTTT. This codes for CASGPRASTEAFF.

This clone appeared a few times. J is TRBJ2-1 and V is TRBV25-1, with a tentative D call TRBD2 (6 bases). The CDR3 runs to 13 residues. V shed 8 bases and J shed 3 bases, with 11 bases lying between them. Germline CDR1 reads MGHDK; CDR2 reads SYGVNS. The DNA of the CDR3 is TGTGCCAGCGCCTGGGACTTCTACAATGAGCAGTTCTTC. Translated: CASAWDFYNEQFF.

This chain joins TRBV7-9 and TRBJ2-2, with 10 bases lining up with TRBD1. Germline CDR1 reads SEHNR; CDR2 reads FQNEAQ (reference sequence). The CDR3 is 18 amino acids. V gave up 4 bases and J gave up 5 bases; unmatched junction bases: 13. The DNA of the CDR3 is TGTGCCAGCAGCTCCCCCCCTGGGGGACAGGGGCGAACCGGGGAGCTGTTTTTT. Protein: CASSSPPGGQGRTGELFF.

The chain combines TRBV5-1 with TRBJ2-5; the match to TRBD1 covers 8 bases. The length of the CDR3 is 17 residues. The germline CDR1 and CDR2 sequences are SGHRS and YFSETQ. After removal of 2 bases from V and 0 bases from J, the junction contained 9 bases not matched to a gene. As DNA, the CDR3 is TGCGCCAGCAGCTTCTCCACCGGGACAGGCTACCAAGAGACCCAGTACTTC. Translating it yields CASSFSTGTGYQETQYF.

The CDR3 DNA sequence: TGTGCCAGCACCTCAGGGACAGGGGGATTCTATGGCTACACCTTC. It yields the protein CASTSGTGGFYGYTF. The chain links TRBV7-9 to TRBJ1-2, with 11 bases fitting TRBD1. V lost 7 bases and J lost 4; bases outside the gene matches: 8. Germline values: CDR1 SEHNR, CDR2 FQNEAQ (reference sequence). The CDR3 is 15 amino acids.

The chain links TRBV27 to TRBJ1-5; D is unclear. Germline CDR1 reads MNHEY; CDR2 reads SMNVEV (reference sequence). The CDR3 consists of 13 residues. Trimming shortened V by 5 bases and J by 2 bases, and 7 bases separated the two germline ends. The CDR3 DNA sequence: TGTGCCAGCAGTCCCCTCGGCAATCAGCCCCAGCATTTT. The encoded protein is CASSPLGNQPQHF.

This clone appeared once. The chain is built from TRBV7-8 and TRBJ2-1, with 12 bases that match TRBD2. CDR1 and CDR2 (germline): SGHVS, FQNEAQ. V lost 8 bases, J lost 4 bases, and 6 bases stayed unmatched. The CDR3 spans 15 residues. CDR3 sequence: CASQGGTSGYNEQFF. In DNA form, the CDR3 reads TGTGCCAGCCAGGGGGGGACTAGCGGGTACAATGAGCAGTTCTTC.

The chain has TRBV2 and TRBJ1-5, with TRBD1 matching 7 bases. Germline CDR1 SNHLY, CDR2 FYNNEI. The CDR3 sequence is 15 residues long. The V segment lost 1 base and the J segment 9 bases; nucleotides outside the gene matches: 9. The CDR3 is CASSEGPGQVPPQHF. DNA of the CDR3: TGTGCCAGCAGTGAAGGTCCCGGACAGGTTCCGCCCCAGCATTTT. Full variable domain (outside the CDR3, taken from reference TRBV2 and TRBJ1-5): EPEVTQTPSHQVTQMGQEVILRCVPISNHLYFYWYRQILGQKVEFLVSFYNNEISEKSEIFDDQFSVERPDGSNFTLKIRSTKLEDSAMYFCASSEGPGQVPPQHFGDGTRLSIL.

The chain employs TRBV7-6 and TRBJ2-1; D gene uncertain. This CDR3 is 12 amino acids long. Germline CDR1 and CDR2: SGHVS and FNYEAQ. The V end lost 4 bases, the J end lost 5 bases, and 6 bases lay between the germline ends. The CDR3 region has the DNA TGTGCCAGCAGCTCACAAGACAATGAGCAGTTCTTC. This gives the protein CASSSQDNEQFF.

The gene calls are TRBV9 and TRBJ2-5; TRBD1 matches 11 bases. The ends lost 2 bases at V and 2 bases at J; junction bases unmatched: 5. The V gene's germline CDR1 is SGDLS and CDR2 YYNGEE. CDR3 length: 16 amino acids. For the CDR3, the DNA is TGTGCCAGCAGCGTCTGGACAGGGGGCATTCAAGAGACCCAGTACTTC. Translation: CASSVWTGGIQETQYF. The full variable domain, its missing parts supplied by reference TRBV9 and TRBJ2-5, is DSGVTQTPKHLITATGQRVTLRCSPRSGDLSVYWYQQSLDQGLQFLIQYYNGEERAKGNILERFSAQQFPDLHSELNLSSLELGDSALYFCASSVWTGGIQETQYFGPGTRLLVL.

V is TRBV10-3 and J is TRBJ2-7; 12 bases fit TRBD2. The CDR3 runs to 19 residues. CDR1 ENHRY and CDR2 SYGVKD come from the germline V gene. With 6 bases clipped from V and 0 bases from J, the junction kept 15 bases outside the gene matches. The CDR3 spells CAIRITAAGLAGSSYEQYF. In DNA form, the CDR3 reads TGTGCCATCAGAATTACAGCAGCTGGACTAGCGGGGAGCTCCTACGAGCAGTACTTC.

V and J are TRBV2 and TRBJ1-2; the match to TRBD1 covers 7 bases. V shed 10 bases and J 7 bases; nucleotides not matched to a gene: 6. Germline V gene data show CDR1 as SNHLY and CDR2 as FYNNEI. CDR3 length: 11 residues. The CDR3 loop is CAIGTASGYTF. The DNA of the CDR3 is TGTGCCATTGGGACAGCTTCTGGCTACACCTTC. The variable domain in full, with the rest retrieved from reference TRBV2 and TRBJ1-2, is EPEVTQTPSHQVTQMGQEVILRCVPISNHLYFYWYRQILGQKVEFLVSFYNNEISEKSEIFDDQFSVERPDGSNFTLKIRSTKLEDSAMYFCAIGTASGYTFGSGTRLTVV.

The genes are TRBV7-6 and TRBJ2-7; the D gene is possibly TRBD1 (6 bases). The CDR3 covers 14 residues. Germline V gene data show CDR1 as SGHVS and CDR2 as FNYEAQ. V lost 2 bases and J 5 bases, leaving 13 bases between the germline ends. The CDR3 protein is CASSLIQGSDEQYF. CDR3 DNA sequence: TGTGCCAGCAGCTTAATACAGGGCAGCGACGAGCAGTACTTC.

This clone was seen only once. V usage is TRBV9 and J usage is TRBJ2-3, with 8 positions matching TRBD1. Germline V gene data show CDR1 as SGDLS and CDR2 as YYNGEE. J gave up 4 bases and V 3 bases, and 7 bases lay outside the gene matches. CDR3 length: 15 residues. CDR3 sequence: CASSELTGVSDTQYF. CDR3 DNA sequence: TGTGCCAGCAGCGAATTGACAGGGGTGTCAGATACGCAGTATTTT.

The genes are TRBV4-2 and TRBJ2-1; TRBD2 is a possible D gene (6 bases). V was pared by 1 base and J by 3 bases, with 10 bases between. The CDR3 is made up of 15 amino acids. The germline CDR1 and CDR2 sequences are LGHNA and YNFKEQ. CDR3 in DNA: TGTGCCAGCAGCCAAGTGTTAGCGGACTACAATGAGCAGTTCTTC. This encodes CASSQVLADYNEQFF.

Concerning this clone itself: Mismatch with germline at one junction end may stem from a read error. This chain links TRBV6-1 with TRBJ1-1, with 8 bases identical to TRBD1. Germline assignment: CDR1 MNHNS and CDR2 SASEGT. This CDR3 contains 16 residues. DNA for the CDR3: TGTGCCATCAGTGTCGGACAGGGATCAGCCAACACTGAAGCTTTCTTT. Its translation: CAISVGQGSANTEAFF.

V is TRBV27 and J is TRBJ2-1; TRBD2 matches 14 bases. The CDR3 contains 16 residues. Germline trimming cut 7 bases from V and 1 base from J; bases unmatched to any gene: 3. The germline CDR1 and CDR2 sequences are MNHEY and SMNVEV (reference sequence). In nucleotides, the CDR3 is TGTGCCAGCAAGGGACTAGCGGGAGTGTCCTACAATGAGCAGTTCTTC. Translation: CASKGLAGVSYNEQFF.

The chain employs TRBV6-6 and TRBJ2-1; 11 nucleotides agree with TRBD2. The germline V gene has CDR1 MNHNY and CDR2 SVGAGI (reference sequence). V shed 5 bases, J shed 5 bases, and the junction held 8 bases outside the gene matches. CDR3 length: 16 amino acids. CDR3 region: CASSPLTSGIDNEQFF. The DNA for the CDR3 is TGTGCCAGCAGTCCCTTGACTAGCGGGATCGACAATGAGCAGTTCTTC.

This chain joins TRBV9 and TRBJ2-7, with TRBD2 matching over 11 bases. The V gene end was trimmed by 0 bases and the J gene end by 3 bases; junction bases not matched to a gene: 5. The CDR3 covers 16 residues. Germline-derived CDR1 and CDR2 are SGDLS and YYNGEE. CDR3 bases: TGTGCCAGCAGCGTAGGACTAGCGGGAAGCAACTACGAGCAGTACTTC. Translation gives CASSVGLAGSNYEQYF.

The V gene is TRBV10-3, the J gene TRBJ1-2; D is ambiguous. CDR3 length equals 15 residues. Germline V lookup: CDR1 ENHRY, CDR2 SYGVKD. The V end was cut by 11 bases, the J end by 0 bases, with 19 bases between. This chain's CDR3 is CAVKDTNSANYGYTF. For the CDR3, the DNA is TGTGCCGTTAAAGACACCAATTCAGCTAACTATGGCTACACCTTC.

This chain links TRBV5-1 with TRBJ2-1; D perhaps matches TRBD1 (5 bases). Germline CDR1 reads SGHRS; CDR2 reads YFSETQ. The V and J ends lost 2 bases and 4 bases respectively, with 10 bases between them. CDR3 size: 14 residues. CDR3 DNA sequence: TGCGCCAGCAGCTTTACAGGAGTTTACAATGAGCAGTTCTTC. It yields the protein CASSFTGVYNEQFF.

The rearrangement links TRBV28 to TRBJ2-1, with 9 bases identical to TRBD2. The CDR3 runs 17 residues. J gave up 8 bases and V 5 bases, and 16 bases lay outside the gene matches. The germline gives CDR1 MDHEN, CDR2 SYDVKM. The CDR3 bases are TGTGCCAGCAGTCCCACCAGGGAGCGGGAGGTTAATGATGAGCAGTTCTTC. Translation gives CASSPTREREVNDEQFF.